Described below is a single T cell receptor beta chain sequence and its context. Its antigen is not identified. The PCR employed 60 Vbeta primers together with 13 Jbeta primers. Libraries were prepared by immunoSEQ multiplex PCR; TCRdb keeps only in-frame clonotypes and omits some of them. The data show over 130,000 clones, approximately 86% seen once. Deletions cut 4 bases from V and 9 bases from J, with 4 bases between. Per germline, CDR1 GTSNPN and CDR2 SVGIG (reference sequence). There are 9 residues in the CDR3. This entry comes from a study of cytomegalovirus exposure and HLA in healthy donors. Study-wide results and caveats: V- and J-gene trimming in TCR beta was tied to a missense DCLRE1C variant by an analysis performed later. High sensitivity and specificity were reportedly achieved when the classifier diagnosed cytomegalovirus status.

Input material: PBMCs. The TCR was taken from a middle-aged woman in good health and CMV-seronegative. The V gene is TRBV30, the J gene TRBJ1-5; D uncertain. This CDR3 reads CAWTRPQHF. For the CDR3, the DNA is TGTGCCTGGACCCGGCCCCAGCATTTT.